Presented here are 9 T cell receptor beta chains from one specimen sequenced in a study of a mutant IDH1 vaccine in newly diagnosed glioma. As to time point: week 11, during vaccination. Each dose of the vaccine consisted of 300 ug of mutant IDH1 20-mer peptide, with topical imiquimod. Measured with immunoSEQ multiplex PCR; TCRdb has only the in-frame clones, and not every one. The top ten hold more than 7.5% of the sample, which has around 27,000 clones, over 75% seen once. Antigens for these TCRs are unknown. The input for sequencing was PBMCs, taken from a glioma patient whose treatment included an IDH1 peptide vaccine. These TCRs come from a woman aged 18 to 35 with glioma.

The rearrangement uses TRBV7-2 and TRBJ1-3; D remains unclear. Trimming took 3 bases from V and 0 from J, leaving 12 bases between them. Germline lookup yields CDR1 SGHTA and CDR2 FQGNSA. The CDR3 loop spans 16 amino acids. The CDR3 sequence: CASSFSGIVSGNTIYF. The CDR3 coding sequence is TGTGCCAGCAGCTTTTCCGGGATCGTCTCTGGAAACACCATATATTTT.

The V and J genes are TRBV5-1 and TRBJ2-5; tentative D call: TRBD1 (5 bases). The CDR3 is 13 amino acids. V was clipped by 5 bases and J by 0 bases, with 8 bases between them. Germline assignment: CDR1 SGHRS and CDR2 YFSETQ. Here the CDR3 DNA reads TGCGCCAGCAGAGGGGCGGACCAAGAGACCCAGTACTTC. Its translation is CASRGADQETQYF. Drawing the rest from reference TRBV5-1 and TRBJ2-5, the complete variable domain is KAGVTQTPRYLIKTRGQQVTLSCSPISGHRSVSWYQQTPGQGLQFLFEYFSETQRNKGNFPGRFSGRQFSNSRSEMNVSTLELGDSALYLCASRGADQETQYFGPGTRLLVL.

The chain recombines TRBV5-1 with TRBJ1-2; D possibly corresponds to TRBD1 (6 bases). Germline CDR1 SGHRS, CDR2 YFSETQ. CDR3 size: 17 residues. V shed 0 bases and J shed 4 bases, with 19 bases lying between them. This CDR3 reads CASSLAGASGLVYGYTF. The CDR3 DNA reads as TGCGCCAGCAGCTTGGCAGGGGCCTCTGGCCTCGTCTATGGCTACACCTTC.

The rearrangement links TRBV11-2 to TRBJ2-1; D is undetermined. V dropped 1 base and J dropped 4 bases, with 5 bases sitting between them. Germline V gene lookup returns CDR1 SGHAT and CDR2 FQNNGV. This CDR3 has 13 amino acids. CDR3 coding DNA: TGTGCCAGCAGCTTAGCACTATACAATGAGCAGTTCTTC. This encodes CASSLALYNEQFF.

The chain joins TRBV7-2 to TRBJ2-1, with 8 bases lining up with TRBD2. Germline CDR1 SGHTA, CDR2 FQGNSA. J gave up 2 bases and V 3 bases, and 3 bases lay outside the gene matches. The CDR3 is made up of 15 amino acids. CDR3: CASSLTSETYNEQFF. CDR3 DNA sequence: TGTGCCAGCAGCTTGACTAGCGAGACCTACAATGAGCAGTTCTTC.

V gene TRBV5-5 combines with J gene TRBJ1-1; the D is unclear. The CDR3 covers 12 residues. The germline CDR1 and CDR2 sequences are SGHKS and YYEKEE (reference sequence). V was pared by 2 bases and J by 1 base, with 3 bases between. CDR3 sequence reads: CASSFGNTEAFF. For the CDR3, the DNA is TGTGCCAGCAGCTTCGGGAACACTGAAGCTTTCTTT.

There are a few counts of this clone. The chain links TRBV7-9 to TRBJ2-4; D tentatively fits TRBD1 or TRBD2 (6 bases each). V was clipped by 5 bases and J by 10 bases, with 24 bases between them. The CDR3 contains 16 residues. Germline lookup yields CDR1 SEHNR and CDR2 FQNEAQ (reference sequence). This CDR3 reads CASSPLALTVGGIQYF. CDR3 nucleotides: TGTGCCAGCAGCCCCCTAGCGTTGACAGTAGGGGGAATTCAGTACTTC.

This chain uses TRBV6-1 with TRBJ2-7; tentatively, D is TRBD1 (5 bases). The germline V and J ends were trimmed by 5 bases and 1 base, with 12 bases remaining between them. Germline CDR1 MNHNS, CDR2 SASEGT. The CDR3 contains 14 residues. CDR3 amino acids: CASSRGIESYEQYF. In nucleotides, the CDR3 is TGTGCCAGCAGTAGGGGAATTGAATCCTACGAGCAGTACTTC.

This chain's CDR3 is CASSLPQGLGTDTQYF. CDR3 in DNA: TGTGCCAGCAGCTTACCTCAGGGATTGGGCACAGATACGCAGTATTTT. V usage is TRBV7-2 and J usage is TRBJ2-3; D might be TRBD1 (5 bases). Germline values: CDR1 SGHTA, CDR2 FQGNSA. The CDR3 has 16 residues. Trimming shortened V by 2 bases and J by 1 base, and 13 bases separated the two germline ends.